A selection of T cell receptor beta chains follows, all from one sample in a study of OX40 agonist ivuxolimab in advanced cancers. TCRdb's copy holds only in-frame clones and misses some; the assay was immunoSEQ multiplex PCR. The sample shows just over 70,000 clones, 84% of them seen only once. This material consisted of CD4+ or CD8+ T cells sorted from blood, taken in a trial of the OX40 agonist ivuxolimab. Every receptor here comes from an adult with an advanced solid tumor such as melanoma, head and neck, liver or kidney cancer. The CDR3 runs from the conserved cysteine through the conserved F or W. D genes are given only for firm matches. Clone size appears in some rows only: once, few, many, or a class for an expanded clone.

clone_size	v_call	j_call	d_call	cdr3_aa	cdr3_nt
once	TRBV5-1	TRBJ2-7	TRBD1	CASSLGRGRSEQYF	TGCGCCAGCAGCTTGGGCAGGGGGCGAAGCGAGCAGTACTTC
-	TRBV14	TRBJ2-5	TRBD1	CASSAGTGTLGEQYF	TGTGCCAGCAGCGCCGGGACAGGGACTTTGGGGGAGCAGTACTTC
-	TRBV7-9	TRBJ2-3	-	CASSLMSKETQYF	TGTGCCAGCAGCTTAATGTCCAAGGAGACGCAGTATTTT
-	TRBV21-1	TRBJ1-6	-	CASSKEQSCSPLHF	TGTGCCAGCAGCAAAGAACAGTCCTGCTCACCCCTCCACTTT
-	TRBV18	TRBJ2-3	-	CASSPGLGTDTQYF	TGTGCCAGCTCACCTGGACTGGGCACAGATACGCAGTATTTT
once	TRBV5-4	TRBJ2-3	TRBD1	CASSQGQREDTQYF	TGTGCCAGCAGCCAGGGACAGCGAGAAGATACGCAGTATTTT
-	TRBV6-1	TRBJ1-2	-	CASSSQGNYGYTF	TGTGCCAGCAGTTCACAGGGTAATTATGGCTACACCTTC
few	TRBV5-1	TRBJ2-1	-	CASSLRGDNEQFF	TGCGCCAGCAGCTTGCGCGGAGACAATGAGCAGTTCTTC
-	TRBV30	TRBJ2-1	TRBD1	CAFLRQGSYNEQFF	TGTGCCTTTCTAAGACAGGGGTCCTACAATGAGCAGTTCTTC
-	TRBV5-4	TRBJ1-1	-	CASSLFGTEAFF	TGTGCCAGCAGCTTATTTGGCACTGAAGCTTTCTTT
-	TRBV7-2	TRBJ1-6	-	CASSLRDPGSPLHF	TGTGCCAGCAGCCTCCGGGACCCGGGGTCACCCCTCCACTTT
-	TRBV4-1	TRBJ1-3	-	CASSQGTQNWGGKGNTIYF	TGCGCCAGCAGCCAAGGAACTCAAAATTGGGGGGGAAAGGGAAACACCATATATTTT
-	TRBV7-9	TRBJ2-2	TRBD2	CASSWTSGSVELFF	TGTGCCAGCAGCTGGACTAGCGGCAGTGTGGAGCTGTTTTTT
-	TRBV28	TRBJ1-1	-	CASRGQSFGTEAFF	TGTGCCAGCAGAGGACAGTCTTTTGGCACTGAAGCTTTCTTT
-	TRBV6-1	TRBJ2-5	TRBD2	CASSVGGAQGTQYF	TGTGCCAGCAGTGTCGGGGGGGCCCAGGGGACCCAGTACTTC
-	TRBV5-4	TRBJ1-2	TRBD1	CASSFRDRHYGYTF	TGTGCCAGCAGCTTCCGGGACAGGCACTATGGCTACACCTTC
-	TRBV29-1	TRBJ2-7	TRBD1	CSVRTGEREQYF	TGCAGCGTTCGGACAGGGGAGAGGGAGCAGTACTTC
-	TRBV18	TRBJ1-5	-	CASSPGLNQPQHF	TGTGCCAGCTCACCGGGCCTAAATCAGCCCCAGCATTTT
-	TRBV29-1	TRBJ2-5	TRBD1	CSVKQGVQETQYF	TGCAGCGTGAAACAGGGGGTGCAAGAGACCCAGTACTTC
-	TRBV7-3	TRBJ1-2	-	CASSLQGGNYGYTF	TGTGCCAGCAGCTTACAGGGAGGAAACTATGGCTACACCTTC
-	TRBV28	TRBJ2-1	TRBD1	CASRGPTGSLGEQFF	TGTGCCAGCAGAGGACCGACAGGGTCTTTAGGAGAGCAGTTCTTC
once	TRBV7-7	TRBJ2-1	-	CASSLAGENNEQFF	TGTGCCAGCAGCTTAGCGGGAGAAAACAATGAGCAGTTCTTC
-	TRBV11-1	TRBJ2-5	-	CASSGTGFTEETQYF	TGTGCCAGCAGCGGAACGGGCTTCACGGAAGAGACCCAGTACTTC
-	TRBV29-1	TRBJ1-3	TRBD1	CSVIPDRAGNTIYF	TGCAGCGTTATCCCTGACAGGGCGGGAAACACCATATATTTT
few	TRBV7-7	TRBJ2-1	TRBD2	CASSLAGTTAYNEQFF	TGTGCCAGCAGCTTAGCCGGGACTACAGCCTACAATGAGCAGTTCTTC
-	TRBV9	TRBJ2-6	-	CASSVAGAGGANVLTF	TGTGCCAGCAGCGTAGCAGGGGCAGGAGGGGCCAACGTCCTGACTTTC
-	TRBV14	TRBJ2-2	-	CASSQDWGSRTGELFF	TGTGCCAGCAGCCAAGATTGGGGTAGCCGCACCGGGGAGCTGTTTTTT
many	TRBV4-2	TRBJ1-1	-	CASSQDWGRVGTEAFF	TGTGCCAGCAGCCAAGATTGGGGTCGAGTGGGCACTGAAGCTTTCTTT
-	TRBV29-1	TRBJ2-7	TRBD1	CSVGGQGRYYEQYF	TGCAGCGTTGGGGGACAGGGGCGCTACTACGAGCAGTACTTC
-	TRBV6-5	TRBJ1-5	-	CASSSGPPQHF	TGTGCCAGCAGCTCGGGACCGCCCCAGCATTTT
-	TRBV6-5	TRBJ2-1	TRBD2	CASRLLAPYNEQFF	TGTGCCAGCAGGCTACTAGCGCCATACAATGAGCAGTTCTTC
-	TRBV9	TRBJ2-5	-	CASSVRDKETQYF	TGTGCCAGCAGCGTCCGAGATAAAGAGACCCAGTACTTC
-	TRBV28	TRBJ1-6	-	CASSFREPLHF	TGTGCCAGCAGTTTTAGGGAGCCCCTCCACTTT
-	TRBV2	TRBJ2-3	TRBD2	CASRALAGAGGDTQYF	TGTGCCAGCAGAGCACTAGCGGGGGCGGGGGGAGATACGCAGTATTTT
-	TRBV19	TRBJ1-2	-	CASSPQGNYGYTF	TGTGCCAGTAGTCCGCAGGGTAACTATGGCTACACCTTC
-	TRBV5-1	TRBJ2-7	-	CASSLALGRYEQYF	TGCGCCAGCAGCTTGGCGCTGGGGCGCTACGAGCAGTACTTC
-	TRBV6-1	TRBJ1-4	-	CASNSRIGGLELFF	TGTGCCAGCAACTCCCGGATAGGGGGGCTCGAACTGTTTTTT
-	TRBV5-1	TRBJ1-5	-	CASSLATKEGGKGQPQHF	TGCGCCAGCAGCTTGGCGACAAAAGAGGGGGGCAAAGGGCAGCCCCAGCATTTT
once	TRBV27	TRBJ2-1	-	CASSLTTSWGVRDNEQFF	TGTGCCAGCAGTTTGACGACTTCTTGGGGGGTTCGGGACAATGAGCAGTTCTTC
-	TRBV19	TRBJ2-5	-	CASSIDVSETQYF	TGTGCCAGTAGTATAGACGTCTCAGAGACCCAGTACTTC
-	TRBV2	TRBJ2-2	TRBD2	CASRGPGLGGTGELFF	TGTGCCAGCAGGGGGCCGGGACTAGGCGGCACCGGGGAGCTGTTTTTT
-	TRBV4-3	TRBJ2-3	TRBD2	CASSRSGVGSGDTQYF	TGCGCCAGCAGCAGAAGCGGGGTGGGGTCAGGAGATACGCAGTATTTT
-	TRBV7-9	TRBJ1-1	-	CASSLTLNTEAFF	TGTGCCAGCAGCTTAACACTGAACACTGAAGCTTTCTTT
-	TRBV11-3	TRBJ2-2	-	CASSFGGRVTGELFF	TGTGCCAGCAGCTTCGGGGGAAGGGTCACCGGGGAGCTGTTTTTT
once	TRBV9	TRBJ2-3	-	CASSATPGLLPDTQYF	TGTGCCAGCAGCGCCACGCCCGGGCTCCTCCCAGATACGCAGTATTTT
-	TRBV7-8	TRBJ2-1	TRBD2	CASSKREGPYNEQFF	TGTGCCAGCAGCAAACGGGAGGGCCCCTACAATGAGCAGTTCTTC
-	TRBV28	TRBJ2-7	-	CASSYRHPPQQYF	TGTGCCAGCAGTTACCGACACCCGCCCCAGCAGTACTTC
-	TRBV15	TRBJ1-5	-	CATSRSDSQPQHF	TGTGCCACCAGCAGATCCGACAGCCAGCCCCAGCATTTT
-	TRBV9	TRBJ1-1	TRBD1	CASSVGTGSEAFF	TGTGCCAGCAGCGTAGGGACAGGGAGTGAAGCTTTCTTT
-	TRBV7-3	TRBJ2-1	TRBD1	CASSLTGGLDEQFF	TGTGCCAGCAGCTTAACAGGGGGCTTAGATGAGCAGTTCTTC
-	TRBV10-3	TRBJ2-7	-	CAIREDSYEQYF	TGTGCCATCAGAGAAGACAGCTACGAGCAGTACTTC
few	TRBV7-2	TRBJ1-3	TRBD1	CASSLDRTGPSGNTIYF	TGTGCCAGCAGCTTAGATCGGACAGGCCCCTCTGGAAACACCATATATTTT